This TCR beta chain is drawn from a study of blood T cell repertoires in COVID-19. Assay used: immunoSEQ multiplex PCR; TCRdb lists only in-frame clones, some missing. The sample has some 96,000 clones; approximately 86% are singletons. Trimming cost V 5 bases and J 5 bases; bases outside gene matches: 5. CDR3 length equals 13 residues. The source is a man aged 80 or over with acute or convalescent COVID-19. The chain carries TRBV12-3 or TRBV12-4 and TRBJ1-1, with 7 bases lining up with TRBD1. Sequencing was performed on peripheral blood. CDR3 sequence reads: CASSRPTGTEAFF. The DNA for the CDR3 is TGTGCCAGCAGTCGGCCGACAGGGACTGAAGCTTTCTTT.